This passage covers 9 T cell receptor beta chains from one sample sequenced in a study of graft-versus-host responses after intestinal transplantation. Their antigens are not known. Method: immunoSEQ multiplex PCR; TCRdb's copy keeps in-frame clones and lacks some. The sample carries about 94,000 clones, roughly nine tenths recorded once. Sequencing was performed on unstimulated CD8+ T cells sorted from spleen or lymph node cells, taken before intestinal transplant. The receptors were sampled from a human donor who received an intestinal transplant.

The chain combines TRBV19 with TRBJ1-4, with D perhaps TRBD1 (6 bases). The V end was cut by 11 bases, the J end by 7 bases, with 17 bases between. CDR3 length equals 13 residues. Germline V gene data show CDR1 as LNHDA and CDR2 as SQIVND (reference sequence). The CDR3 region has the DNA TGTGCCGTCTCCCAGACAGGCGGTGAAAAACTGTTTTTT. Protein product: CAVSQTGGEKLFF.

V gene TRBV28 combines with J gene TRBJ2-7, with D possibly being TRBD2 (6 bases). Germline-derived CDR1 and CDR2 are MDHEN and SYDVKM. CDR3 length: 14 amino acids. Trimming took off 5 bases at V and 5 bases at J, with 16 bases between the two ends. Here the CDR3 DNA reads TGTGCCAGCAGTCCCCTGCGGGGTAACGACGAGCAGTACTTC. This encodes CASSPLRGNDEQYF.

Written as DNA, the CDR3 is TGTGCCAGCCCCACTAACCTTAGGCTTAACTATGGCTACACCTTC. Amino acid sequence: CASPTNLRLNYGYTF. The V gene is TRBV21-1, the J gene TRBJ1-2. TRBV21-1 is reported as a pseudogene. The CDR3 has 15 residues.

DNA for the CDR3: TGCGCCAGCAGCTCTACCGGGACAGGGGGCCCTAACTATGGCTACACCTTC. As protein: CASSSTGTGGPNYGYTF. V usage is TRBV5-1 and J usage is TRBJ1-2, with 12 bases identical to TRBD1. Looked up from germline, CDR1 is SGHRS and CDR2 is YFSETQ. This CDR3 has 17 amino acids. The J segment lost 0 bases and the V segment lost 3 bases, leaving 6 bases of the junction unmatched.

In its sample, this clone was seen once. This rearrangement joins TRBV4-1 to TRBJ2-3; TRBD2 aligns across 9 bases. The CDR3 has 15 residues. After removal of 1 base from V and 8 bases from J, the junction contained 7 bases not matched to a gene. Germline V gene lookup returns CDR1 MGHRA and CDR2 YSYEKL. CDR3 sequence (DNA): TGCGCCAGCAGCCAAGTGCGGGAGGGCCGACGTACGCAGTATTTT. Translation gives CASSQVREGRRTQYF.

The chain is built from TRBV7-9 and TRBJ2-5; TRBD2 matches at 9 bases. The J segment lost 2 bases and the V segment lost 5 bases, leaving 6 bases of the junction unmatched. CDR1 and CDR2 (germline): SEHNR, FQNEAQ (reference sequence). The CDR3 is made up of 15 amino acids. The DNA of the CDR3 is TGTGCCAGCAGCCCAGCTAGCGGGACACAAGAGACCCAGTACTTC. It specifies CASSPASGTQETQYF.

This chain links TRBV4-3 with TRBJ2-5, with D tentatively TRBD1 (6 bases). Per germline, CDR1 LGHNA and CDR2 YSLEER. This CDR3 comprises 14 residues. Trimming removed 0 bases from V and 3 bases from J, with 8 bases in between. The CDR3 nucleotides are TGCGCCAGCAGCCAAGACTACAGGGAAGAGACCCAGTACTTC. It yields the protein CASSQDYREETQYF.

This chain links TRBV28 with TRBJ2-7, with 7 positions matching TRBD1. V shed 8 bases, J shed 4 bases, and the junction held 11 bases outside the gene matches. The length of the CDR3 is 14 residues. Germline values: CDR1 MDHEN, CDR2 SYDVKM. CDR3 protein: CASSLPGGRYEQYF. The CDR3 DNA is TGTGCCAGCTCACTCCCAGGGGGTAGGTACGAGCAGTACTTC.

The chain combines TRBV4-3 with TRBJ1-2; D is unresolved. The CDR3 runs to 13 residues. Germline-derived CDR1 and CDR2 are LGHNA and YSLEER. The V and J ends lost 1 base and 6 bases respectively, with 9 bases between them. CDR3 region: CASSQGYNDGYTF. In DNA, the CDR3 is TGCGCCAGCAGCCAAGGGTACAACGATGGCTACACCTTC.